This T cell receptor (beta chain) emerged from a study of ipilimumab plus nivolumab after autologous stem cell transplantation. Study-wide results and limits: TCR repertoire, Treg phenotype and gut microbiota reportedly support more study of this approach.

Worth noting for this clone: Its antigen is unidentified.

V gave up 1 base and J gave up 4 bases, with 13 bases separating them. CDR3 length equals 15 residues. The germline gives CDR1 LGHNA, CDR2 YSLEER. Patients got 3 mg/kg IV nivolumab weeks 1, 4, 7, 10, then biweekly through week 26. Sequencing was performed with immunoSEQ multiplex PCR; in TCRdb, only in-frame clones are kept and a portion is missing. The repertoire has some 45,000 clones, roughly 84% of them found once; the top ten carry approximately 0.88%. Sequenced here: PBMCs, sampled in a trial of ipilimumab plus nivolumab as post-transplant consolidation. This receptor was obtained from a male donor with multiple myeloma. V usage is TRBV4-3 and J usage is TRBJ1-2; D is unclear. The CDR3 DNA reads as TGCGCCAGCAGCCAAGTTAGAGAAGGGAGCTATGGCTACACCTTC. This sequence encodes CASSQVREGSYGYTF.